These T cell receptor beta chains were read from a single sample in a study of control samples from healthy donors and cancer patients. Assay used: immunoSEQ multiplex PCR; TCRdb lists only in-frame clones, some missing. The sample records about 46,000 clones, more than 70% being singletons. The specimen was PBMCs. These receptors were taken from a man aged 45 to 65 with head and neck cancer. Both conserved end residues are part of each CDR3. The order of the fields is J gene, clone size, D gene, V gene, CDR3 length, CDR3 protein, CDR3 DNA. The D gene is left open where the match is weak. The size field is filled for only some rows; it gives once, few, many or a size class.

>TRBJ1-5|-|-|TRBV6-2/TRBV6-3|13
CASSMDREWPQHF
TGTGCCAGCAGTATGGACCGGGAATGGCCCCAGCATTTT
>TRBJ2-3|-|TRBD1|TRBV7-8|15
CASRPEGAVGDTQYF
TGTGCCAGCAGGCCCGAGGGGGCGGTAGGAGATACGCAGTATTTT
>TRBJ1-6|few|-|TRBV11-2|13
CASSLFRARSLHF
TGTGCCAGCAGCTTATTCCGGGCGAGGTCCCTCCACTTT
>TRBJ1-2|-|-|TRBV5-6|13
CASSRQARGGYTF
TGTGCCAGCAGCCGACAGGCTCGTGGTGGCTACACCTTC
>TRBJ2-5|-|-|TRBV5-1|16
CASSLAVPGPQETQYF
TGCGCCAGCAGCTTGGCCGTCCCAGGGCCGCAAGAGACCCAGTACTTC
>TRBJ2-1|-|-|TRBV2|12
CASSVEYNEQFF
TGTGCCAGCAGTGTTGAGTACAATGAGCAGTTCTTC
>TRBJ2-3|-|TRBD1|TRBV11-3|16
CASSYRQGDGTDTQYF
TGTGCCAGCAGCTACAGACAGGGAGACGGCACAGATACGCAGTATTTT
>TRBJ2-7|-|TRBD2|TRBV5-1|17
CASSLRPLAGESYEQYF
TGCGCCAGCAGCTTGCGCCCCCTAGCGGGGGAGTCCTACGAGCAGTACTTC
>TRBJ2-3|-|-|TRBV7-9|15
CASTWGEVSTDTQYF
TGTGCCAGCACGTGGGGGGAGGTTAGCACAGATACGCAGTATTTT
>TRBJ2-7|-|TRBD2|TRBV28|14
CASSRTSGSYEQYF
TGTGCCAGCAGTCGGACTAGCGGCTCCTACGAGCAGTACTTC
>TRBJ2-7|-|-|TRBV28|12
CASSGVDYEQYF
TGTGCCAGCTCAGGGGTAGACTACGAGCAGTACTTC
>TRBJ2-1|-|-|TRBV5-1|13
CASRGTTYNEQFF
TGCGCCAGCCGGGGGACAACCTACAATGAGCAGTTCTTC
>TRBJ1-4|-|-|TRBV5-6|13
CASSLGANEKLFF
TGTGCCAGCAGCTTGGGAGCTAATGAAAAACTGTTTTTT
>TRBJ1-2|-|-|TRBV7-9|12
CASSRENYGYTF
TGTGCCAGCAGCCGGGAGAACTATGGCTACACCTTC
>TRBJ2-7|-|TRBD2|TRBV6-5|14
CASSYAGGAYEQYF
TGTGCCAGCAGTTACGCCGGGGGGGCCTACGAGCAGTACTTC
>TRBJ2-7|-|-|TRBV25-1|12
CASSDGTYEQYF
TGTGCCAGCAGTGACGGAACTTACGAGCAGTACTTC
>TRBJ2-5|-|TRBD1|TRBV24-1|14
CATSSSGTGGTQYF
TGTGCCACCTCCAGCTCCGGGACAGGGGGGACCCAGTACTTC
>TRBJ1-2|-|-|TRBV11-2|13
CASSPVGGSGYTF
TGTGCCAGCAGCCCCGTAGGGGGATCGGGCTACACCTTC
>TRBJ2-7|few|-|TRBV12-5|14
CASASRTANLDPYF
TGTGCTAGTGCTTCCAGGACAGCCAATCTAGACCCGTACTTC
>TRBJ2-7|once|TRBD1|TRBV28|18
CASSTIPVETGFYYEQYF
TGTGCCAGCAGTACGATCCCCGTTGAGACAGGGTTTTACTACGAGCAGTACTTC
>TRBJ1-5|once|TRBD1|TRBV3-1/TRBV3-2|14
CASSRDRVGQPQHF
TGTGCCAGCAGCCGGGACAGGGTGGGTCAGCCCCAGCATTTT
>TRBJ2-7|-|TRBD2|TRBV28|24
CASSFLWGQGPTGTSGGFSYEQYF
TGTGCCAGCAGTTTTCTTTGGGGACAGGGGCCGACCGGGACTAGCGGGGGCTTCTCCTACGAGCAGTACTTC
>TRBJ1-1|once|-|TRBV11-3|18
CASSLAGSQGTLNTEAFF
TGTGCCAGCAGCTTAGCGGGATCCCAGGGCACCCTGAACACTGAAGCTTTCTTT
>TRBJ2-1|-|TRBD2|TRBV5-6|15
CASSLEPLAGGEQFF
TGTGCCAGCAGCTTGGAACCCCTAGCGGGAGGTGAGCAGTTCTTC
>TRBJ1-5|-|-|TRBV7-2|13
CASSLFRNQPQHF
TGTGCCAGCAGCTTATTCAGGAATCAGCCCCAGCATTTT
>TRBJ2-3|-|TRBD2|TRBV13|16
CASSFSPSGATDTQYF
TGTGCCAGCAGCTTCAGTCCTAGCGGGGCCACAGATACGCAGTATTTT
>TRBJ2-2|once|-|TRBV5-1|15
CASSPGTPNTGELFF
TGCGCCAGCAGCCCCGGGACACCGAACACCGGGGAGCTGTTTTTT
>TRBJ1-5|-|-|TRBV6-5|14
CASGPGQDNQPQHF
TGTGCCAGCGGACCAGGACAAGACAATCAGCCCCAGCATTTT
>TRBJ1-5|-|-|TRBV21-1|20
CASSKCFRREWFLRNQPQHF
TGTGCCAGCAGCAAATGTTTTAGAAGGGAATGGTTTCTTCGAAATCAGCCCCAGCATTTT
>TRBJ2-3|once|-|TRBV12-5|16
CASGLSRGGGTDTQYF
TGTGCTAGTGGCTTGTCTAGGGGCGGCGGCACAGATACGCAGTATTTT
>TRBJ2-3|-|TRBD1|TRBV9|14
CASSVGQGSDTQYF
TGTGCCAGCAGCGTGGGACAGGGGTCAGATACGCAGTATTTT
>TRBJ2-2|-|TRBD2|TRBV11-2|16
CASSLREAHNTGELFF
TGTGCCAGCAGCCTTCGGGAGGCCCATAACACCGGGGAGCTGTTTTTT
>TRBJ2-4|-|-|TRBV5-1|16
CASSLEGRLSKNIQYF
TGCGCCAGCAGCTTAGAGGGGCGGTTGTCCAAAAACATTCAGTACTTC
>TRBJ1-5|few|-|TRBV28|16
CASSLRGTRGNQPQHF
TGTGCCAGCAGTCTCCGGGGCACCAGGGGCAATCAGCCCCAGCATTTT
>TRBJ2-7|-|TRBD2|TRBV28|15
CASSPSLAGYYEQYF
TGTGCCAGCAGTCCATCACTAGCGGGGTACTACGAGCAGTACTTC
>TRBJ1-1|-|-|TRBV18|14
CASSPGGSNTEAFF
TGTGCCAGCTCACCAGGAGGCTCCAACACTGAAGCTTTCTTT
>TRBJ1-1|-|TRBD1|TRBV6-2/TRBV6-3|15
CASSYGGQTNTEAFF
TGTGCCAGCAGTTACGGGGGACAGACGAACACTGAAGCTTTCTTT
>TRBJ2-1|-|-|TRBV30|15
CAWSDLRAAYNEQFF
TGTGCCTGGAGTGACTTGCGAGCGGCATACAATGAGCAGTTCTTC
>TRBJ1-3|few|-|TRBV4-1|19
CASSPGTPGPKLRGNTIYF
TGCGCCAGCAGCCCCGGGACTCCCGGACCGAAGCTTAGGGGAAACACCATATATTTT
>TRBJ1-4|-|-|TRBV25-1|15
CASSETRGVSEKLFF
TGTGCCAGCAGTGAAACAAGGGGAGTAAGCGAAAAACTGTTTTTT
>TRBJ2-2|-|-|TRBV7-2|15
CASSLTGAITGELFF
TGTGCCAGCAGCTTAACGGGGGCCATCACCGGGGAGCTGTTTTTT
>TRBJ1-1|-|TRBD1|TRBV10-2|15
CASSTRQGLNTEAFF
TGCGCCAGCAGTACACGACAGGGATTGAACACTGAAGCTTTCTTT
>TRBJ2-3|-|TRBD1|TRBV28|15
CASSLVTGSPDTQYF
TGTGCCAGCAGTTTAGTGACAGGGAGCCCAGATACGCAGTATTTT
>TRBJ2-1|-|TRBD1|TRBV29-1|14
CSVGGQGAYNEQFF
TGCAGCGTTGGAGGACAGGGGGCCTACAATGAGCAGTTCTTC
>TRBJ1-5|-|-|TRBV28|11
CASSYNQPQHF
TGTGCCAGCAGTTACAATCAGCCCCAGCATTTT
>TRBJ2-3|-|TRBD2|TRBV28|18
CASSSLAGARTSTDTQYF
TGTGCCAGCAGTTCCCTAGCGGGCGCACGCACTAGCACAGATACGCAGTATTTT
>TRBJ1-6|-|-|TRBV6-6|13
CASSWADNSPLHF
TGTGCCAGCAGTTGGGCGGATAATTCACCCCTCCACTTT
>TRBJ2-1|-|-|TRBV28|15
CASSVETGYYNEQFF
TGTGCCAGCAGTGTAGAGACAGGTTACTACAATGAGCAGTTCTTC
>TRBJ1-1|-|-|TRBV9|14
CASSLRQAGTEAFF
TGTGCCAGCAGCCTCAGACAGGCCGGCACTGAAGCTTTCTTT